These T cell receptor beta chains were read from a single sample in a study of naive and memory T cell subsets. Via MiXCR, TCRdb re-called the UMI-ligation and nested PCR reads, giving one row per CDR3 protein. The table lists thousands of distinct CDR3 sequences, over 25% of them singletons. Sequenced: CD8+ TEMRA cells from blood. All receptors derive from a human donor in good health. The CDR3 runs from the conserved cysteine through the conserved F or W. The order of the fields is J gene, V gene, CDR3 protein.

J: TRBJ1-2; V: TRBV21-1; CDR3: CASSKRGRDSNTF
J: TRBJ2-1; V: TRBV5-6; CDR3: CASSIGLAGGEQFF
J: TRBJ1-5; V: TRBV6-2/TRBV6-3; CDR3: CASSYQGDQPQHF
J: TRBJ1-3; V: TRBV20-1; CDR3: CSARENSGNTIYF
J: TRBJ1-6; V: TRBV7-8; CDR3: CASSLRTDAYNSPLHF
J: TRBJ2-3; V: TRBV24-1; CDR3: CATSVFDEHTDTQYF
J: TRBJ2-5; V: TRBV11-2; CDR3: CASSFGGSETQYF
J: TRBJ2-4; V: TRBV2; CDR3: CASSPLIAKNIQYF
J: TRBJ2-1; V: TRBV4-2; CDR3: CASSQDRGIGYNEQFF
J: TRBJ1-1; V: TRBV9; CDR3: CASTEGGISNTEAFF
J: TRBJ1-3; V: TRBV7-9; CDR3: CASSLDGRSGNTIYF
J: TRBJ1-3; V: TRBV7-6; CDR3: CASSRWASSGNTIYF
J: TRBJ2-7; V: TRBV12-3/TRBV12-4; CDR3: CASSLADDSYEQYF
J: TRBJ1-1; V: TRBV4-3; CDR3: CASSQNADSGTEAFF
J: TRBJ2-3; V: TRBV4-3; CDR3: CASSQRSGGSTDTQYF
J: TRBJ2-7; V: TRBV29-1; CDR3: CSVEGNNYEQYF
J: TRBJ2-1; V: TRBV4-3; CDR3: CASSDTGYHEQFF
J: TRBJ2-2; V: TRBV24-1; CDR3: CATSDLRSGTGELFF
J: TRBJ2-3; V: TRBV7-9; CDR3: CASSLRLGSTDTQYF
J: TRBJ1-1; V: TRBV7-2; CDR3: CASSLQGGEAFF
J: TRBJ2-5; V: TRBV12-3/TRBV12-4; CDR3: CASRTLAGEETQYF
J: TRBJ2-7; V: TRBV12-3/TRBV12-4; CDR3: CASSSWLADPYEQYF
J: TRBJ2-1; V: TRBV4-3; CDR3: CASSQEWDRSADEQFF
J: TRBJ2-1; V: TRBV6-1; CDR3: CASIYGYNEQFF
J: TRBJ1-4; V: TRBV7-9; CDR3: CASSPGGQGISEKLFF
J: TRBJ2-7; V: TRBV10-3; CDR3: CAIKRDDSYEQYF
J: TRBJ2-2; V: TRBV3-1; CDR3: CASSQEIDGTSRGELFF
J: TRBJ1-1; V: TRBV10-3; CDR3: CAARSPDMNTEAFF
J: TRBJ2-7; V: TRBV7-8; CDR3: CASSPPGLHIYEQYF
J: TRBJ2-3; V: TRBV7-2; CDR3: CASSGTSGGTTDTQYF
J: TRBJ2-2; V: TRBV25-1; CDR3: CASVSERGDGELFF
J: TRBJ2-1; V: TRBV12-3/TRBV12-4; CDR3: CASSLSGSSKWFF
J: TRBJ2-7; V: TRBV4-3; CDR3: CASSQERDYEQYF
J: TRBJ1-1; V: TRBV12-3/TRBV12-4; CDR3: CASSLDGGGTEAF
J: TRBJ2-1; V: TRBV29-1; CDR3: CSALSGTRALGEQFF
J: TRBJ1-1; V: TRBV19; CDR3: CASRRSRVNTEAFF
J: TRBJ1-2; V: TRBV10-2; CDR3: CASAGDPLYGYTF